This T cell receptor beta chain comes out of a study of T cells in pancreatic ductal adenocarcinoma. Study-level results: Mean clonality was about 0.12 in tumors and 0.06 to 0.085 in blood, not significantly different. The resected cohort was biased toward the minority with early-stage disease.

This CDR3 is built from 13 residues. Trimming cost V 6 bases and J 3 bases, with 10 bases left between them. From germline, CDR1 is SGHNT and CDR2 YYREEE (reference sequence). Clones were sequenced by immunoSEQ multiplex PCR, and TCRdb holds only the in-frame ones, with some missing. Among 25,000 to 35,000 clones listed, just over 90% were seen once. In regard to this clone: Its antigen remains unknown.

No neoadjuvant therapy was given to the selected pancreatic ductal adenocarcinoma patients before their surgery. Material for sequencing was PBMCs. The genes are TRBV5-4 and TRBJ1-3; D is ambiguous. This receptor was obtained from a human donor with pancreatic ductal adenocarcinoma. The CDR3 nucleotides read TGTGCCAGCACCTCCGGGATTGGAAACACCATATATTTT. Translated, it gives CASTSGIGNTIYF. The complete variable domain, with remaining parts taken from reference TRBV5-4 and TRBJ1-3, reads ETGVTQSPTHLIKTRGQQVTLRCSSQSGHNTVSWYQQALGQGPQFIFQYYREEENGRGNFPPRFSGLQFPNYSSELNVNALELDDSALYLCASTSGIGNTIYFGEGSWLTVV.